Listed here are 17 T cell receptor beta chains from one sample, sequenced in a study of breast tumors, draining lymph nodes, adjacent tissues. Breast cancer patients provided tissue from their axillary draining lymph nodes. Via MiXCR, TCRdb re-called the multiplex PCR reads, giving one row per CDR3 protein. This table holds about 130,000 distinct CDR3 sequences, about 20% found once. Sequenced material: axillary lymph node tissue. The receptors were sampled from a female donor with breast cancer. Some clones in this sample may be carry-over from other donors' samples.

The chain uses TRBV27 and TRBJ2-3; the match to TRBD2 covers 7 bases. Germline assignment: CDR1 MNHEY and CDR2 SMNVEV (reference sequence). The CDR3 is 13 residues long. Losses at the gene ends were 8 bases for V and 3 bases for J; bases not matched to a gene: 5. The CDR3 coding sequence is TGTGCCAGCGGTTCGGGGGGTACAGATACGCAGTATTTT. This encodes CASGSGGTDTQYF.

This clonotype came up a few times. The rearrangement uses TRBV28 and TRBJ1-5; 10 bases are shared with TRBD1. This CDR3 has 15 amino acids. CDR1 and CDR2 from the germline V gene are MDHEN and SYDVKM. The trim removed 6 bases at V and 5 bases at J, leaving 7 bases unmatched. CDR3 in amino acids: CASSQPGQGYQPQHF. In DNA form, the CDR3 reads TGTGCCAGCAGCCAACCGGGACAGGGGTATCAGCCCCAGCATTTT. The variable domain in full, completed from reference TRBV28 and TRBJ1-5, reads DVKVTQSSRYLVKRTGEKVFLECVQDMDHENMFWYRQDPGLGLRLIYFSYDVKMKEKGDIPEGYSVSREKKERFSLILESASTNQTSMYLCASSQPGQGYQPQHFGDGTRLSIL.

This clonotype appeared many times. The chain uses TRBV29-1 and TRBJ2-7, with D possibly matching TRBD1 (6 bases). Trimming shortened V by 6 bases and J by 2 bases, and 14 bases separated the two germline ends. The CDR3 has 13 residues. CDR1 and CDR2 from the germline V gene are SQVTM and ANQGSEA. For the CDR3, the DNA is TGCAGCGTGCTGAAGACAGGTACCTACGAGCAGTACTTC. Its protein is CSVLKTGTYEQYF.

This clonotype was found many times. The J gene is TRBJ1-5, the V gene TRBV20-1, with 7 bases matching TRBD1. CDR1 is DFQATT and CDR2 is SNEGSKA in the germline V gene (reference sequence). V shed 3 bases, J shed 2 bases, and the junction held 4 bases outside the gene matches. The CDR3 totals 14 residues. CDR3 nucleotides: TGCAGTGCTAGTCGGACAGGAGGCAATCAGCCCCAGCATTTT. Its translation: CSASRTGGNQPQHF.

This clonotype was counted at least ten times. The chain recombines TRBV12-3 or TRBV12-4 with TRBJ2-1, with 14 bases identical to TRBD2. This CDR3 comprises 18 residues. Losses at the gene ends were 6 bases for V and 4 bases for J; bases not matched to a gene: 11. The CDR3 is CASSGGLAGAGGYNEQFF. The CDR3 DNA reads TGTGCCAGCAGCGGGGGACTAGCGGGAGCAGGGGGATACAATGAGCAGTTCTTC.

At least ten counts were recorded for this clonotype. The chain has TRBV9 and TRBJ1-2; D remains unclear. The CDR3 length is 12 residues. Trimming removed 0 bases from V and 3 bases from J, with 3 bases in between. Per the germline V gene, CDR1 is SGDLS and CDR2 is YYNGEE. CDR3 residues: CASSVADYGYTF. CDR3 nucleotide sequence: TGTGCCAGCAGCGTAGCTGACTATGGCTACACCTTC.

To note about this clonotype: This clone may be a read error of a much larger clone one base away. The CDR3 coding sequence is TGCGCCAACAGCCCAGGGGTGCTAGATACGCAGTATTTT. It yields the protein CANSPGVLDTQYF. The gene calls are TRBV5-1 and TRBJ2-3, with D possibly being TRBD1 (6 bases). This CDR3 comprises 13 residues. In germline, CDR1 is SGHRS, CDR2 YFSETQ.

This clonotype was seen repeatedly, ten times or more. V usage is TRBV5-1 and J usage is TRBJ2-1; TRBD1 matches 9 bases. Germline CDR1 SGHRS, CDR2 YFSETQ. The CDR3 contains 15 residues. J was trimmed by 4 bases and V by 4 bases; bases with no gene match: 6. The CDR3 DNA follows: TGCGCCAGCAGCGGCCCCGGGACAGGGTACAATGAGCAGTTCTTC. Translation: CASSGPGTGYNEQFF.

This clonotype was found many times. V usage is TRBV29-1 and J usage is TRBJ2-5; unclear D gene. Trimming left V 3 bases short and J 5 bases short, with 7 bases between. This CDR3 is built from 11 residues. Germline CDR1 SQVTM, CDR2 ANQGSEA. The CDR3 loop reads CSVESRETQYF. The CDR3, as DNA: TGCAGCGTTGAGTCGCGGGAGACCCAGTACTTC.

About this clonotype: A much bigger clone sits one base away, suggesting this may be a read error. Here the CDR3 reads CAGSEGQNTDTQYF. DNA for the CDR3: TGTGCCGGCAGTGAGGGCCAGAACACAGATACGCAGTATTTT. The J gene is TRBJ2-3, the V gene TRBV6-6; tentatively, D is TRBD2 (5 bases). Germline values: CDR1 MNHNY, CDR2 SVGAGI (reference sequence). CDR3 length: 14 residues.

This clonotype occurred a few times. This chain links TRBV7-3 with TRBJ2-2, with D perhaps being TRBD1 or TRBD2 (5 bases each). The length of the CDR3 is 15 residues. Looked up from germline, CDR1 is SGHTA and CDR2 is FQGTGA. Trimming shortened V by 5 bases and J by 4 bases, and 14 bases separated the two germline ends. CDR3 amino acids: CASSPGSGTTGELFF. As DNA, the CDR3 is TGTGCCAGCAGCCCCGGGTCAGGGACCACCGGGGAGCTGTTTTTT. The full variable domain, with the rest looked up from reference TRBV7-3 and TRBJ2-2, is GAGVSQTPSNKVTEKGKYVELRCDPISGHTALYWYRQSLGQGPEFLIYFQGTGAADDSGLPNDRFFAVRPEGSVSTLKIQRTERGDSAVYLCASSPGSGTTGELFFGEGSRLTVL.

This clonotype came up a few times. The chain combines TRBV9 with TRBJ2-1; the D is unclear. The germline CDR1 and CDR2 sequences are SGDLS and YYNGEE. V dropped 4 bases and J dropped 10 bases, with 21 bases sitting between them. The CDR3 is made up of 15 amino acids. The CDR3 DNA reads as TGTGCCAGCAGCCCACTTCAGACTGGACGTCGGGAGCAGTTCTTC. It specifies CASSPLQTGRREQFF.

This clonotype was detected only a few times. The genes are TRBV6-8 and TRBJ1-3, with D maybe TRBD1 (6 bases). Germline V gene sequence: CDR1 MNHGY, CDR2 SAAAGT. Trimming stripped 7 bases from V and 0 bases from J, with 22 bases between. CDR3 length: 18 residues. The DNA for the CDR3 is TGTGCCAGCACTGGGCCGGACCCGGGACAACTCTCTGGAAACACCATATATTTT. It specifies CASTGPDPGQLSGNTIYF.

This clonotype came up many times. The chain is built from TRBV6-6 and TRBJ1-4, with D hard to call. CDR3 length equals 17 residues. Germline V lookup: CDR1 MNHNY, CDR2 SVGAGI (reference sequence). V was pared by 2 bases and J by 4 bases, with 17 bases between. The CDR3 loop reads CASSYPTRRWVNEKLFF. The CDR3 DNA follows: TGTGCCAGCAGTTACCCTACCCGGCGGTGGGTTAATGAAAAACTGTTTTTT.

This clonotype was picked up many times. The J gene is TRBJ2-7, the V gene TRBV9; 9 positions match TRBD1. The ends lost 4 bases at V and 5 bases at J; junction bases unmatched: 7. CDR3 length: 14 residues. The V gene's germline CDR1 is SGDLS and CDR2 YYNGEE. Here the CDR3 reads CASSTRDRVHEQYF. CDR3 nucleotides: TGTGCCAGCAGCACCCGGGACAGGGTCCACGAGCAGTACTTC.

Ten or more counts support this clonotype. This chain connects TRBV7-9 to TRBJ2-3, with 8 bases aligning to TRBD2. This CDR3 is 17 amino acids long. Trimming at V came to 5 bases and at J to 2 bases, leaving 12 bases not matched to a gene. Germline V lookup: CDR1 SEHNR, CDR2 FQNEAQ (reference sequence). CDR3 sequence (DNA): TGTGCCAGCAGCCCCAAAAAGCGGGAGACCCACACAGATACGCAGTATTTT. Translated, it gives CASSPKKRETHTDTQYF.

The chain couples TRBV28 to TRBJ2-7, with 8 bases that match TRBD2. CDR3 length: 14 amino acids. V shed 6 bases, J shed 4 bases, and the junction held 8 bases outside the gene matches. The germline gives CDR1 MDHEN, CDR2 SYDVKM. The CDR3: CASSPGGARYEQYF. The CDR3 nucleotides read TGTGCCAGCAGCCCGGGGGGGGCGAGATACGAGCAGTACTTC.